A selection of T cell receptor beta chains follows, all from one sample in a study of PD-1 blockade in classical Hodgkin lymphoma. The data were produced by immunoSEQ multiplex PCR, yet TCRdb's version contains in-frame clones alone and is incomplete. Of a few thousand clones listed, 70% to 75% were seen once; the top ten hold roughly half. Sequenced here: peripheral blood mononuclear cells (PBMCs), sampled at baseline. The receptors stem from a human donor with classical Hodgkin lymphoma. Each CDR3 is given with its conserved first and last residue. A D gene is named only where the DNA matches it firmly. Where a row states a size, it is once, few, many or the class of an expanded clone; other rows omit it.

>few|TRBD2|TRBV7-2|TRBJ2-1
TGTGCCAGCAGCAACCTAGCGGGAGTAAGGAGCAATGAGCAGTTCTTC
CASSNLAGVRSNEQFF
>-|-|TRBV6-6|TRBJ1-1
TGTGCCAGCAGTCGGGTGGATGAAGCTTTCTTT
CASSRVDEAFF
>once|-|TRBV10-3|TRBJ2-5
TGTGCCATCAGTGACGTACAGGGTGTTGGCTTCCAAGAGACCCAGTACTTC
CAISDVQGVGFQETQYF
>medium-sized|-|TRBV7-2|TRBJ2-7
TGTGCCAGCAGCTTAGTACCCCACAGGGACCTATACGAGCAGTACTTC
CASSLVPHRDLYEQYF
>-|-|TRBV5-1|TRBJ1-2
TGCGCCAGCAGCTTGATCCGGGAGTATGGCTACACCTTC
CASSLIREYGYTF
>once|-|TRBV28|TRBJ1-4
TGTGCCAGCAGTTTATGGTATGCGGGGGCGCCGACTAATGAAAAACTGTTTTTT
CASSLWYAGAPTNEKLFF
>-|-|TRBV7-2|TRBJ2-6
TGTGCCAGCAGCCGCTCGGTTGGGGCCAACGTCCTGACTTTC
CASSRSVGANVLTF
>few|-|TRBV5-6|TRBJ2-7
TGTGCCAGCAGCTTGGGTGGGGACTTCTACGAGCAGTACTTC
CASSLGGDFYEQYF
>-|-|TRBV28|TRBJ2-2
TGTGCCAGCAGTTTATACAGAAACACCGGGGAGCTGTTTTTT
CASSLYRNTGELFF
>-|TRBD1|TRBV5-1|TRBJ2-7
TGCGCCAGCAGCTTGGCTCCCCCACAGGGGGTATCTAACACCGAGCAGTACTTC
CASSLAPPQGVSNTEQYF
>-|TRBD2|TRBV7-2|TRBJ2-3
TGTGCCAGCAGCTTACTAGCGGGGGGGGCAACAGATACGCAGTATTTT
CASSLLAGGATDTQYF
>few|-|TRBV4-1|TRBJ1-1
TGCGCCAGCAGCCAAGAGACGGGGAGACAGATGAACACTGAAGCTTTCTTT
CASSQETGRQMNTEAFF
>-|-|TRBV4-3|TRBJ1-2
TGCGCCAGCAGCCAAGGAACAGGCTATGGCTACACCTTC
CASSQGTGYGYTF
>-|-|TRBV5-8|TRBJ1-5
TGTGCCAGCAGCCGGGCGGCAGTGAGAAATCAGCCCCAGCATTTT
CASSRAAVRNQPQHF
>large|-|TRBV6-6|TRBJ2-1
TGTGCCAGCAGCCTCTCGAAGGATGAGCAGTTCTTC
CASSLSKDEQFF
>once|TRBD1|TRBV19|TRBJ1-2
TGTGCCAGTAGTATAGGGGACAGGGGGCACGGCTACACCTTC
CASSIGDRGHGYTF
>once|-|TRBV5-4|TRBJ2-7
TGTGCCAGCAGCCAATCTTGGCTGGGGGCTTCCTACGAGCAGTACTTC
CASSQSWLGASYEQYF
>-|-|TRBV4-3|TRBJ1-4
TGCGCCAGCAGCCAAGGGGCAGGGCGGGAGAGGACTAATGAAAAACTGTTTTTT
CASSQGAGRERTNEKLFF
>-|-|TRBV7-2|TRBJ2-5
TGTGCCAGCAGCTTAGTCGGGACTGAGAAGGAGACCCAGTACTTC
CASSLVGTEKETQYF
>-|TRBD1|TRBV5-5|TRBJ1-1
TGTGCCAGCAGCTTGGGCTACGGGACAGTGAACACTGAAGCTTTCTTT
CASSLGYGTVNTEAFF
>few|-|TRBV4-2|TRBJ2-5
TGTGCCAGCAGCCCTTCCCCGGGGGAGACCCAGTACTTC
CASSPSPGETQYF
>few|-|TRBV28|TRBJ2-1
TGTGCCAGCAGTTTAGGGGGACTCCTCGAGGCCTACAATGAGCAGTTCTTC
CASSLGGLLEAYNEQFF